The clone carrying this T cell receptor beta chain has a single count. As yet, its antigen is unknown. The entry originates in a study of cytomegalovirus exposure and HLA in healthy donors. Notes on the study in general: Most of the CMV-associated TCR beta chains (in a later analysis) appeared to be HLA-restricted. Cytomegalovirus association was listed for under 200 TCR beta chains. As a later analysis showed, a missense DCLRE1C variant was linked to trimming of TCR beta V- and J-genes.

PCR primers comprised 60 Vbeta and 13 Jbeta primers. The data were produced by immunoSEQ multiplex PCR, yet TCRdb's version contains in-frame clones alone and is incomplete. The sample contains 70,000 to 85,000 clones, about 68% of which appear only once. Germline CDR1 and CDR2: SNHLY and FYNNEI. CDR3 length equals 13 residues. V was cut by 2 bases and J by 8 bases, with 12 bases left in between. The origin of this receptor is a man aged 35-49 years in good health and CMV-seropositive. The V and J genes are TRBV2 and TRBJ1-2, with a weak D call TRBD1 (5 bases). The sequenced material came from PBMCs. The CDR3, as DNA: TGTGCCAGCAGTGAAATATCAGGGTCGGGCTACACCTTC. Translated, it gives CASSEISGSGYTF.